This record looks at one T cell receptor (beta chain) sequence and its context. The data were taken from a study of T-cell memory formation after mild COVID-19. CDR3 length: 14 residues. Unmatched junction bases numbered 10, after V lost 7 bases and J lost 8 bases. Germline values: CDR1 LNHNV, CDR2 YYDKDF (reference sequence). Using its own MiXCR run on the 5' RACE reads, TCRdb lists one record per CDR3 protein. This sample has hundreds of thousands of distinct CDR3 sequences, with just over 20% found just once. The chain uses TRBV15 and TRBJ1-4; 7 nucleotides match TRBD1. The TCR was taken from an adult woman who had mild COVID-19 (a few samples of this study predate the infection). Cell type and time point are not known. The specimen sequenced was PBMCs or a T cell subset sorted from them (not recorded which). The CDR3 here is CATTIDRDSEKLFF. The CDR3 DNA follows: TGTGCCACCACCATAGACAGGGATTCAGAAAAACTGTTTTTT.